These T cell receptor beta chains were read from a single sample in a study of T-cell memory formation after mild COVID-19. Using its own MiXCR run on the 5' RACE reads, TCRdb lists one record per CDR3 protein. The sample has around 400,000 distinct CDR3 sequences; approximately 24% are singletons. Sequencing was done on a sample of PBMCs or a T cell subset sorted from them (not recorded which). Source of these receptors: an adult woman who had mild COVID-19 (a few samples of this study predate the infection). Cell type and time point are not known. Each CDR3 is given with its conserved first and last residue. Fields, in order: J gene, D gene, clone size, V gene, CDR3 DNA, CDR3 protein. A D gene is named only where the DNA matches it firmly. Rows give clone size only sometimes, using once, few, many, or a class for an expanded clone.

j_call: TRBJ2-5
d_call: NA
clone_size: few
v_call: TRBV9
cdr3_nt: TGTGCCAGCAGCTTTGGCCCGGGAAAAACGACTTATTATCCCGAGACCCAGTACTTC
cdr3_aa: CASSFGPGKTTYYPETQYF

j_call: TRBJ2-1
d_call: TRBD1
clone_size: few
v_call: TRBV12-3/TRBV12-4
cdr3_nt: TGTGCCAGCAGTTTGGGACAGGCCATCAATGAGCAGTTCTTC
cdr3_aa: CASSLGQAINEQFF

j_call: TRBJ2-7
d_call: NA
clone_size: many
v_call: TRBV7-9
cdr3_nt: TGTGCCAGCAGCTTTGTCCAGGTAGCCGAGCAGTACTTC
cdr3_aa: CASSFVQVAEQYF

j_call: TRBJ2-2
d_call: NA
clone_size: few
v_call: TRBV7-2
cdr3_nt: TGTGCCAGCAGCTTAGCTGGGGGATCTGCCGGGGAGCTGTTTTTT
cdr3_aa: CASSLAGGSAGELFF

j_call: TRBJ2-2
d_call: NA
clone_size: few
v_call: TRBV2
cdr3_nt: TGTGCCAGCAGTTACGGGGTGAACACCGGGGAGCTGTTTTTT
cdr3_aa: CASSYGVNTGELFF

j_call: TRBJ2-3
d_call: NA
clone_size: many
v_call: TRBV12-3/TRBV12-4
cdr3_nt: TGTGCCAGCAGTTTTCGGGGGCGCGAAGATACGCAGTATTTT
cdr3_aa: CASSFRGREDTQYF

j_call: TRBJ2-7
d_call: NA
clone_size: few
v_call: TRBV4-3
cdr3_nt: TGCGCCAGCAGCCAAGGTTCGGGCCCCTACTACGAGCAGTACTTC
cdr3_aa: CASSQGSGPYYEQYF

j_call: TRBJ2-1
d_call: TRBD2
clone_size: NA
v_call: TRBV7-2
cdr3_nt: TGTGCCAGCAGCCGGACTAGCGGAACAACCTACAATGAGCAGTTCTTC
cdr3_aa: CASSRTSGTTYNEQFF

j_call: TRBJ2-7
d_call: NA
clone_size: NA
v_call: TRBV5-1
cdr3_nt: TGCGCCAGCAGGCCGTTAGCGCTCCCCTGGTACGAGCAGTACTTC
cdr3_aa: CASRPLALPWYEQYF

j_call: TRBJ2-5
d_call: NA
clone_size: NA
v_call: TRBV23-1
cdr3_nt: TGCGCCAGCAGCCCCAGACAAGCGGAGGGAGAGACCCAGTACTTC
cdr3_aa: CASSPRQAEGETQYF

j_call: TRBJ2-5
d_call: NA
clone_size: NA
v_call: TRBV5-1
cdr3_nt: TGCGCCAGCAGCTCGGGTGGCGGGTGGTACCAAGAGACCCAGTACTTC
cdr3_aa: CASSSGGGWYQETQYF

j_call: TRBJ2-4
d_call: TRBD2
clone_size: many
v_call: TRBV4-1
cdr3_nt: TGCGCCAGCAGCCAAGGGGAGGGAGGGTGGAACATTCAGTACTTC
cdr3_aa: CASSQGEGGWNIQYF

j_call: TRBJ2-3
d_call: TRBD2
clone_size: few
v_call: TRBV6-5
cdr3_nt: TGTGCCAGCAGACCCACGTCTGGGACTAGCGGAACAGATACGCAGTATTTT
cdr3_aa: CASRPTSGTSGTDTQYF

j_call: TRBJ2-7
d_call: NA
clone_size: NA
v_call: TRBV5-1
cdr3_nt: TGCGCCAGCAGCTCCCAGTTAGATTACGAGCAGTACTTC
cdr3_aa: CASSSQLDYEQYF

j_call: TRBJ1-3
d_call: NA
clone_size: few
v_call: TRBV7-9
cdr3_nt: TGTGCCAGCAGCGGATGGGACTCAAGCTCTGGAAACACCATATATTTT
cdr3_aa: CASSGWDSSSGNTIYF

j_call: TRBJ2-5
d_call: NA
clone_size: NA
v_call: TRBV5-5
cdr3_nt: TGTGCCAGCATCCCGAAGACGGAAGAGACCCAGTACTTC
cdr3_aa: CASIPKTEETQYF

j_call: TRBJ1-5
d_call: TRBD1
clone_size: NA
v_call: TRBV7-6
cdr3_nt: TGTGCCAGCAGCCCCCTGGCCCAGGGGGAGCCCCAGCATTTT
cdr3_aa: CASSPLAQGEPQHF

j_call: TRBJ2-2
d_call: TRBD1
clone_size: few
v_call: TRBV7-3
cdr3_nt: TGTGCCAGCAGCTTAGGAAGGGGGCGGAACACCGGGGAGCTGTTTTTT
cdr3_aa: CASSLGRGRNTGELFF

j_call: TRBJ2-1
d_call: TRBD2
clone_size: few
v_call: TRBV11-2
cdr3_nt: TGTGCCAGCAGCTTTCCGGGACTAGCGGAATACAATGAGCAGTTCTTC
cdr3_aa: CASSFPGLAEYNEQFF

j_call: TRBJ2-1
d_call: TRBD2
clone_size: NA
v_call: TRBV18
cdr3_nt: TGTGCCAGCTCCCCGCTAGCGGGGGGGGAGCAGTTCTTC
cdr3_aa: CASSPLAGGEQFF

j_call: TRBJ2-3
d_call: NA
clone_size: NA
v_call: TRBV7-3
cdr3_nt: TGTGCCAGCAGCTCACAGGATACAGATACGCAGTATTTT
cdr3_aa: CASSSQDTDTQYF

j_call: TRBJ1-1
d_call: TRBD1
clone_size: NA
v_call: TRBV6-5
cdr3_nt: TGTGCCAGCAGTGGGGGACAGGGTGACACTGAAGCTTTCTTT
cdr3_aa: CASSGGQGDTEAFF

j_call: TRBJ2-1
d_call: TRBD2
clone_size: few
v_call: TRBV5-1
cdr3_nt: TGCGCCAGCAGCTCCGAAACGGGACTAGCAAGGAATGAGCAGTTCTTC
cdr3_aa: CASSSETGLARNEQFF

j_call: TRBJ2-3
d_call: TRBD1
clone_size: NA
v_call: TRBV4-3
cdr3_nt: TGCGCCAGCAGCCAAGATCTTGCGGGGACAGGGACAGATACGCAGTATTTT
cdr3_aa: CASSQDLAGTGTDTQYF

j_call: TRBJ2-7
d_call: TRBD1
clone_size: few
v_call: TRBV20-1
cdr3_nt: TGCAGTGCTAGACCCGGGACAGGGGGCTACGAGCAGTACTTC
cdr3_aa: CSARPGTGGYEQYF

j_call: TRBJ2-3
d_call: NA
clone_size: many
v_call: TRBV7-9
cdr3_nt: TGTGCCAGCAGCTTATGGGTTAGCTCTAACACAGATACGCAGTATTTT
cdr3_aa: CASSLWVSSNTDTQYF